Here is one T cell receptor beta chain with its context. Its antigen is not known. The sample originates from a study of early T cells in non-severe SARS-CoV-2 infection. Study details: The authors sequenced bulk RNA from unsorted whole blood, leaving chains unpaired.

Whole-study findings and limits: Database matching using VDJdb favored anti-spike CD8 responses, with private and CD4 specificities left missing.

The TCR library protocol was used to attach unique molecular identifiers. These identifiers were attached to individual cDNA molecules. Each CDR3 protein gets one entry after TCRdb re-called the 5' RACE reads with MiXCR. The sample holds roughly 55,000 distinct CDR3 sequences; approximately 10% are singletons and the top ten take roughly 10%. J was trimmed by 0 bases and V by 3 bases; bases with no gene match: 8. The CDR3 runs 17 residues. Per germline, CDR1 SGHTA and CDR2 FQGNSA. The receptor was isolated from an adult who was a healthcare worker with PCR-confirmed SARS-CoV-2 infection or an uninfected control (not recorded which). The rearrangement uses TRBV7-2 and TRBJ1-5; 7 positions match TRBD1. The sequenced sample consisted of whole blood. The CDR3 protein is CASSFRDRLYSNQPQHF. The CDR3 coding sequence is TGTGCCAGCAGCTTCCGGGACAGACTTTATAGCAATCAGCCCCAGCATTTT.